This T cell receptor beta chain was documented in a study of T cells after yellow fever vaccination. Turning to the study itself: Preparing low-cell-number fractions relied on SMART-Seq v4 Ultra Low Input. Study-level points and caveats: Most clones from primary vaccination were detected again post-booster (about 95% CD4, 88% CD8). Some clonotypes were seen in both the CD4 and the CD8 compartments. These made up a small share and likely arose from convergent recombination.

Germline assignment: CDR1 SGHNT and CDR2 YYREEE (reference sequence). V gave up 2 bases and J gave up 3 bases; unmatched junction bases: 6. The CDR3 length is 17 residues. On this clonotype: The target antigen is unknown.

One entry per CDR3 protein results from TCRdb running MiXCR on the 5' RACE reads. The table lists 500,000 to 650,000 distinct CDR3 sequences, roughly 12% of them singletons, with over 12% in the top ten. The input for sequencing was PBMCs, taken on the day of the yellow fever booster vaccination. This TCR derives from a man between 25 and 39 years old who received the YFV17D yellow fever vaccine. V gene TRBV5-4 combines with J gene TRBJ2-2; 11 bases map to TRBD2. CDR3 bases: TGTGCCAGCAGCTTATTAGCGGGAGGGCCCCACACCGGGGAGCTGTTTTTT. Residues: CASSLLAGGPHTGELFF.